Here is one T cell receptor beta chain with its context. What it recognizes is unknown. RNA, at roughly 0.45 to 1 ug, was reverse transcribed with random hexamers. The CDR3 of TCR beta was amplified by immunoSEQ multiplex PCR across 54 Vbeta and 13 Jbeta. MiXCR was run by TCRdb on the immunoSEQ multiplex PCR reads, yielding one entry per CDR3 protein. The sample shows some 260,000 distinct CDR3 sequences, 70% to 90% of them seen only once. The germline CDR1 and CDR2 sequences are MDHEN and SYDVKM. The CDR3 runs 14 residues. Trimming cost V 3 bases and J 4 bases, with 13 bases left between them. The source of the sample is a study of CD8 T cells in Susac syndrome. Findings and limits, study-wide: That the number of individuals in its TCR sequencing and HLA analysis was relatively small was acknowledged by the study.

Relapsing-remitting disease, either stable or active, was present in the treatment-naive patients who were the multiple sclerosis controls. In contrast to the negatively isolated CD8+ and CD4+ T cells, TEMRA cells were FACS-enriched. The receptor comes from a human donor with multiple sclerosis. The chain recombines TRBV28 with TRBJ2-7; D may be TRBD1 (6 bases). The sample comprised CD8+ T cells from PBMCs. The CDR3 nucleotides read TGTGCCAGCAGTTTTTTCGGCAGGGGATACGAGCAGTACTTC. As protein: CASSFFGRGYEQYF.